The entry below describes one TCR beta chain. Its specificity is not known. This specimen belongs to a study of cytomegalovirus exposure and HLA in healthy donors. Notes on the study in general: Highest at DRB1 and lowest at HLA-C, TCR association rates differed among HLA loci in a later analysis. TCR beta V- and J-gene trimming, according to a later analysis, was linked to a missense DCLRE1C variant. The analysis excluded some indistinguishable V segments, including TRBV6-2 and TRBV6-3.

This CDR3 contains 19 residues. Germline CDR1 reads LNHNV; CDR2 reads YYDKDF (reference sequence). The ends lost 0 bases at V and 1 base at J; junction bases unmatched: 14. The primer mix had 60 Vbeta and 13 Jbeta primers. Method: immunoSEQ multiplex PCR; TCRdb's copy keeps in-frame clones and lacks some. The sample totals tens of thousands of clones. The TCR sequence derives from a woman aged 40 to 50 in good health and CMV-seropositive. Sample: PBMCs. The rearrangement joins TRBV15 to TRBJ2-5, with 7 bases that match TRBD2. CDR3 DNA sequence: TGTGCCACCAGCAGAGACACCATTACTAGCGTCCCAATCCAAGAGACCCAGTACTTC. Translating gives CATSRDTITSVPIQETQYF.